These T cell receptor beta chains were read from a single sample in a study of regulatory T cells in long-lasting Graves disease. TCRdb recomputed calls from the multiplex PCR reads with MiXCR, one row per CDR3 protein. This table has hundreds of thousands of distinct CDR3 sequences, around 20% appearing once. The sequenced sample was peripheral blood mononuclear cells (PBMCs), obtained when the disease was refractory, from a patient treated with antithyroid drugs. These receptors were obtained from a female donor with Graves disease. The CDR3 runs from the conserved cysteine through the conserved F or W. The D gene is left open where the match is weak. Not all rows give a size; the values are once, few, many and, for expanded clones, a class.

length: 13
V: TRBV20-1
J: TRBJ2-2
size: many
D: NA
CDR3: CSARRENTGELFF
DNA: TGCAGTGCTAGACGCGAGAACACCGGGGAGCTGTTTTTT

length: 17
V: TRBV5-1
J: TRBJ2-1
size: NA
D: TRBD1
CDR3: CASSLARETGAYNEQFF
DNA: TGCGCCAGCAGCTTGGCCCGCGAGACAGGGGCCTACAATGAGCAGTTCTTC

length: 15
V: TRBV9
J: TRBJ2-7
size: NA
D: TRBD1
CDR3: CASSWGDREFGEQYF
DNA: TGTGCCAGCAGCTGGGGGGACAGGGAGTTCGGCGAGCAGTACTTC

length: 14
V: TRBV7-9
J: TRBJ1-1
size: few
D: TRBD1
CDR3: CASSSRDRGPEAFF
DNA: TGTGCCAGCAGCTCGAGGGACAGGGGGCCTGAAGCTTTCTTT

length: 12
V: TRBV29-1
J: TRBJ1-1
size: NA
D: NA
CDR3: CSVVTVNTEAFF
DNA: TGCAGCGTGGTTACCGTAAACACTGAAGCTTTCTTT

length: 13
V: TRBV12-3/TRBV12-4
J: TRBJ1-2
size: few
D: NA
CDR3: CASSSITIYGYTF
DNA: TGTGCCAGCAGTTCTATTACAATCTATGGCTACACCTTC

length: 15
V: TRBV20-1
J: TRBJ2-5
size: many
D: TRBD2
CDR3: CSADPGGGGQETQYF
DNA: TGCAGTGCTGACCCAGGCGGGGGAGGCCAAGAGACCCAGTACTTC

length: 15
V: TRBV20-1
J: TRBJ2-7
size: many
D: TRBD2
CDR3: CSARARLAETYEQYF
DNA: TGCAGTGCTAGAGCAAGACTAGCGGAGACCTACGAGCAGTACTTC

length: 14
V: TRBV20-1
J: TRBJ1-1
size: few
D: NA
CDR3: CSASLLRANTEAFF
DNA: TGCAGTGCTAGCCTACTCCGGGCGAACACTGAAGCTTTCTTT

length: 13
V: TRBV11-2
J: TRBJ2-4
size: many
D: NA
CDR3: CASSLSFGNIQYF
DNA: TGTGCCAGCAGCTTATCCTTTGGGAACATTCAGTACTTC

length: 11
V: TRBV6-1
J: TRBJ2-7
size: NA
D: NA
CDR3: CASRDFYEQYF
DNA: TGTGCCAGCAGGGATTTCTACGAGCAGTACTTC

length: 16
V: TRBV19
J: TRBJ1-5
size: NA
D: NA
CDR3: CASSTRQKVLPQPQHF
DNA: TGTGCCAGTAGTACCCGTCAAAAGGTATTACCTCAGCCCCAGCATTTT

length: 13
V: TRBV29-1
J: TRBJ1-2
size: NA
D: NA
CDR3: CSVGTGADGGYTF
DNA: TGCAGCGTGGGGACCGGGGCGGATGGTGGCTACACCTTC

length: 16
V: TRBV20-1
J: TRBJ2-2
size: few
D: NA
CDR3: CSASALGRENTGELFF
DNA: TGCAGTGCTAGCGCGTTGGGTAGGGAGAACACCGGGGAGCTGTTTTTT

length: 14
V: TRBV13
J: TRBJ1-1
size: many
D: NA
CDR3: CASSLGLQDTEAFF
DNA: TGTGCCAGCAGCTTGGGACTACAGGACACTGAAGCTTTCTTT

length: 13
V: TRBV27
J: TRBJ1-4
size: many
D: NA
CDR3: CASSLYRREKLFF
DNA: TGTGCCAGCAGTTTATACCGGCGTGAAAAACTGTTTTTT

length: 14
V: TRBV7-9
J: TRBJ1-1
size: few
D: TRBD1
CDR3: CASSSTGVNTEAFF
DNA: TGTGCCAGCAGTTCAACAGGGGTTAACACTGAAGCTTTCTTT

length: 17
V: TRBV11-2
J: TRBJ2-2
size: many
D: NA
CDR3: CASSLGFVLSGTGELFF
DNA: TGTGCCAGCAGCTTAGGCTTTGTTCTGAGTGGCACCGGGGAGCTGTTTTTT

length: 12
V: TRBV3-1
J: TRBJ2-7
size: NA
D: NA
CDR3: CASADSSYEQYF
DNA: TGTGCCAGCGCGGACAGCTCCTACGAGCAGTACTTC

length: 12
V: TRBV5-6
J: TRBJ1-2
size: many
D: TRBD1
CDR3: CASSWMDRGITF
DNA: TGTGCCAGCAGTTGGATGGACAGGGGTATCACCTTC

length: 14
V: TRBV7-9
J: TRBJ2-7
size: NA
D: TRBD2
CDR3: CASSPLAGDYEQYF
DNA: TGTGCCAGCAGCCCTCTAGCGGGAGACTACGAGCAGTACTTC

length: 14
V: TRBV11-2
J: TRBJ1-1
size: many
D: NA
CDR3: CASSLKWLNTEAFF
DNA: TGTGCCAGCAGCTTAAAGTGGTTGAACACTGAAGCTTTCTTT

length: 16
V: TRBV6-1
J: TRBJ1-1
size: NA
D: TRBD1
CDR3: CASSAGTGGTNTEAFF
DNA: TGTGCCAGCAGTGCCGGGACAGGGGGCACGAACACTGAAGCTTTCTTT

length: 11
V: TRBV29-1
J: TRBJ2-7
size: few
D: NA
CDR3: CSGKLNDEQYF
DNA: TGCAGCGGGAAGTTAAACGACGAGCAGTACTTC

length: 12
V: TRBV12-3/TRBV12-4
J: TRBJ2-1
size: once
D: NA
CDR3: CASSLGADEQFF
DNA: TGTGCCAGCAGTTTAGGAGCGGATGAGCAGTTCTTC

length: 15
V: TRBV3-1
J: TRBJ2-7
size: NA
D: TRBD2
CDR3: CASSPYGLAGVTEYF
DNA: TGTGCCAGCAGCCCGTACGGACTAGCGGGAGTTACTGAGTACTTC

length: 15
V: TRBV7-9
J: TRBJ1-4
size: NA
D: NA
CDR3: CASSFGVATNEELFF
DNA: TGCGCCAGCAGCTTCGGCGTTGCAACTAATGAAGAACTGTTTTTT

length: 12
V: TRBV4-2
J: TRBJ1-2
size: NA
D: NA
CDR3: CASSQDNGGYTF
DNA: TGTGCCAGCAGCCAAGATAACGGAGGCTACACCTTC

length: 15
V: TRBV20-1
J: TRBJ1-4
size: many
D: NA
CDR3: CSANRGHGGNEKLFF
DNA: TGCAGTGCCAATAGGGGACATGGGGGTAATGAAAAACTGTTTTTT

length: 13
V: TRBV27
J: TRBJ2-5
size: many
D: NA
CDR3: CASSFFVGETQYF
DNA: TGTGCCAGCAGTTTTTTTGTGGGAGAGACCCAGTACTTC

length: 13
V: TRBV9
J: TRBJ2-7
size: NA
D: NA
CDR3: CASSVRLEDEQYF
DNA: TGTGCCAGCAGCGTTAGACTAGAGGACGAGCAGTACTTC

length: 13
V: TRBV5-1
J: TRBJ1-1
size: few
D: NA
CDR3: CASSVEGPPGAFF
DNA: TGCGCCAGCAGCGTGGAGGGGCCCCCTGGGGCTTTCTTT

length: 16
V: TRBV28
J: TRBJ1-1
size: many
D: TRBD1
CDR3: CASIKGTGRMVTEAFF
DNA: TGTGCCAGCATCAAAGGGACAGGGAGAATGGTCACTGAAGCTTTCTTT

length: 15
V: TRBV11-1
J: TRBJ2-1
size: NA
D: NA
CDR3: CASSYRLSSYNEQFF
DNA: TGTGCCAGCAGCTACAGGCTCAGCTCCTACAATGAGCAGTTCTTC

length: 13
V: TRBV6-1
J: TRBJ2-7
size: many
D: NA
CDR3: CASRKTRDYEQYF
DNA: TGTGCCAGCAGGAAGACCAGAGACTACGAGCAGTACTTC

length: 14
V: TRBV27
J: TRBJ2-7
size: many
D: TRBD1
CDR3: CASSASRGPYEQYF
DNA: TGTGCCAGCAGTGCTAGCAGGGGGCCCTACGAGCAGTACTTC

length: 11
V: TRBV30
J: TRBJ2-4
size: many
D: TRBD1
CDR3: CAWSPGGIQYF
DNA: TGTGCCTGGAGCCCAGGGGGCATTCAGTACTTC

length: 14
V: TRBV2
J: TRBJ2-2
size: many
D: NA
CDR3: CASLSRVNTGELFF
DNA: TGTGCCAGCTTATCCAGGGTGAACACCGGGGAGCTGTTTTTT

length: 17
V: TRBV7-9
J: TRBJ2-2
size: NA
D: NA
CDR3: CASSFGMGGANTGELFF
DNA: TGTGCCAGCAGCTTCGGTATGGGGGGCGCGAACACCGGGGAGCTGTTTTTT